Listed below are T cell receptor beta chains from one sample, sequenced in a study of blood T cell repertoires in COVID-19. Sequencing was performed with immunoSEQ multiplex PCR; in TCRdb, only in-frame clones are kept and a portion is missing. The sample carries about 400,000 clones, approximately 84% recorded once. Sequenced sample: PBMCs or T cells enriched from blood (not recorded which). The receptors here all came from a woman aged 25 to 39 who had recovered from COVID-19. CDR3s include the opening cysteine and the closing phenylalanine or tryptophan. Fields, in order: V gene, J gene, clone size, D gene, CDR3 length, CDR3 protein, CDR3 DNA. The D gene is left open where the match is weak. The size field is filled for only some rows; it gives once, few, many or a size class.

>TRBV5-1|TRBJ1-4|.|TRBD1|14
CASSLTGGQEKLFF
TGCGCCAGCAGCTTGACAGGGGGTCAGGAAAAACTGTTTTTT
>TRBV14|TRBJ1-1|.|TRBD1|13
CASSRDRNTEAFF
TGTGCCAGCAGCCGGGACAGGAACACTGAAGCTTTCTTT
>TRBV3-1/TRBV3-2|TRBJ2-7|.|TRBD1|16
CASRPGQGSALYEQYF
TGTGCCAGCAGACCCGGACAGGGTTCGGCTCTCTACGAGCAGTACTTC
>TRBV28|TRBJ2-7|.|.|11
CASGEEYEQYF
TGTGCCAGCGGGGAGGAGTACGAGCAGTACTTC
>TRBV28|TRBJ2-7|.|.|14
CASSIAWGVYEQYF
TGTGCCAGCAGTATCGCGTGGGGGGTCTACGAGCAGTACTTC
>TRBV28|TRBJ1-2|.|TRBD1|15
CASITTRTGRGGYTF
TGTGCCAGCATCACAACTCGGACAGGGAGAGGTGGCTACACCTTC
>TRBV19|TRBJ1-5|.|.|14
CASSMGWEGQPQHF
TGTGCCAGTAGTATGGGGTGGGAGGGTCAGCCCCAGCATTTT
>TRBV9|TRBJ2-2|.|TRBD1|18
CASSGVAGQGLYTGELFF
TGTGCCAGCAGCGGCGTAGCGGGACAGGGGTTGTACACCGGGGAGCTGTTTTTT
>TRBV3-1/TRBV3-2|TRBJ2-1|.|TRBD2|14
CASSPGTIYNEQFF
TGTGCCAGCAGCCCCGGGACTATCTACAATGAGCAGTTCTTC
>TRBV27|TRBJ1-5|.|.|15
CASSFSGSTGQPQHF
TGTGCCAGCAGTTTCAGCGGGTCCACCGGTCAGCCCCAGCATTTT
>TRBV7-2|TRBJ1-1|.|.|13
CASSTQRQTEAFF
TGTGCCAGCAGCACCCAGAGACAGACTGAAGCTTTCTTT
>TRBV29-1|TRBJ1-5|.|TRBD1|15
CSVEVGDRGNQPQHF
TGCAGCGTTGAGGTTGGGGACAGGGGCAATCAGCCCCAGCATTTT
>TRBV28|TRBJ2-2|.|TRBD1|15
CASSSQGANTGELFF
TGTGCCAGCAGCTCACAGGGGGCGAACACCGGGGAGCTGTTTTTT
>TRBV10-1|TRBJ2-7|.|TRBD1|15
CASRVDRVGSYEQYF
TGCGCCAGCAGAGTTGACAGGGTCGGATCCTACGAGCAGTACTTC
>TRBV2|TRBJ2-7|.|TRBD2|16
CASSEVKASGGYEQYF
TGTGCCAGCAGTGAAGTAAAGGCTAGCGGAGGCTACGAGCAGTACTTC
>TRBV10-3|TRBJ2-7|.|.|15
CAISESTQGHYEQYF
TGTGCCATCAGTGAGTCGACCCAGGGACACTACGAGCAGTACTTC
>TRBV30|TRBJ1-1|.|TRBD1|14
CAWSPTGFDTEAFF
TGTGCCTGGAGTCCGACAGGGTTCGACACTGAAGCTTTCTTT
>TRBV6-5|TRBJ1-2|.|TRBD1|15
CASSYSGGQSYGYTF
TGTGCCAGCAGTTACTCCGGGGGACAGTCCTATGGCTACACCTTC
>TRBV7-9|TRBJ2-1|.|.|13
CASSLSSYNEQFF
TGTGCCAGCAGCTTAAGTAGCTACAATGAGCAGTTCTTC
>TRBV19|TRBJ1-3|once|TRBD1|14
CASGDRGYGNTIYF
TGTGCCAGTGGGGACAGGGGATACGGAAACACCATATATTTT
>TRBV12-5|TRBJ1-1|.|.|15
CASGLAPSANTEAFF
TGTGCTAGTGGTTTGGCCCCCAGCGCGAACACTGAAGCTTTCTTT
>TRBV7-8|TRBJ2-1|.|TRBD2|16
CASSLAAVAGQDEQFF
TGTGCCAGCAGCTTAGCGGCGGTAGCGGGTCAGGATGAGCAGTTCTTC
>TRBV19|TRBJ1-5|once|.|15
CASSTTRNSNQPQHF
TGTGCCAGTAGCACTACAAGAAATAGCAATCAGCCCCAGCATTTT
>TRBV12-5|TRBJ1-4|.|TRBD1|14
CASGKGQVYEKLFF
TGTGCTAGTGGAAAGGGACAGGTTTATGAAAAACTGTTTTTT
>TRBV19|TRBJ1-5|.|TRBD1|13
CASSGTGYQPQHF
TGTGCCAGTAGTGGGACAGGGTATCAGCCCCAGCATTTT
>TRBV10-3|TRBJ1-3|.|.|14
CAISESLSGNTIYF
TGTGCCATCAGTGAGTCACTCTCTGGAAACACCATATATTTT
>TRBV3-1/TRBV3-2|TRBJ2-3|.|.|15
CASSSGFRSTDTQYF
TGTGCCAGCAGCTCAGGGTTTCGGAGCACAGATACGCAGTATTTT
>TRBV29-1|TRBJ1-1|.|.|13
CSVVVQRNTEAFF
TGCAGCGTTGTTGTACAACGGAACACTGAAGCTTTCTTT
>TRBV2|TRBJ2-5|.|.|18
CASSEEQNYRALGETQYF
TGTGCCAGCAGTGAAGAACAAAATTACAGGGCGCTCGGAGAGACCCAGTACTTC
>TRBV5-8|TRBJ1-1|few|.|15
CASSLRAGMNTEAFF
TGTGCCAGCAGCTTGAGGGCAGGGATGAACACTGAAGCTTTCTTT
>TRBV10-1|TRBJ1-4|.|TRBD1|17
CASSHLFSTGRHEKLFF
TGCGCCAGCAGTCACCTATTCTCGACAGGGCGGCATGAAAAACTGTTTTTT
>TRBV6-1|TRBJ2-3|.|.|12
CASSFPTDTQYF
TGTGCCAGCAGCTTCCCCACAGATACGCAGTATTTT
>TRBV7-2|TRBJ2-3|.|.|13
CASRRDNSDTQYF
TGTGCCAGCAGACGGGACAACTCAGATACGCAGTATTTT
>TRBV13|TRBJ1-1|.|.|12
CASSLTGMEAFF
TGTGCCAGCAGCTTAACAGGGATGGAAGCTTTCTTT
>TRBV24-1|TRBJ2-3|.|.|13
CATGTPPLDTQYF
TGTGCCACCGGGACTCCCCCTTTGGATACGCAGTATTTT
>TRBV4-1|TRBJ2-7|.|TRBD2|16
CASSRGTSGISYEQYF
TGCGCCAGCAGCCGAGGGACTAGCGGGATCTCCTACGAGCAGTACTTC
>TRBV27|TRBJ2-3|.|TRBD2|18
CASSLYGTSGVGTDTQYF
TGTGCCAGCAGTTTATACGGGACTAGCGGGGTCGGCACAGATACGCAGTATTTT
>TRBV30|TRBJ1-3|.|.|12
CAWRPGGNTIYF
TGTGCCTGGAGACCAGGGGGAAACACCATATATTTT
>TRBV28|TRBJ2-5|once|TRBD2|16
CASSDPRGGFQETQYF
TGTGCCAGCAGCGATCCCCGGGGAGGGTTTCAAGAGACCCAGTACTTC
>TRBV18|TRBJ2-7|.|TRBD2|14
CASSPGGEWSEQYF
TGTGCCAGCTCACCAGGGGGGGAGTGGTCCGAGCAGTACTTC
>TRBV28|TRBJ1-1|.|.|14
CASSLPTGYTEAFF
TGTGCCAGCAGTCTCCCGACGGGGTACACTGAAGCTTTCTTT
>TRBV14|TRBJ2-7|.|TRBD2|16
CASSQEGASGSYEQYF
TGTGCCAGCAGCCAAGAAGGGGCTAGCGGGAGTTACGAGCAGTACTTC
>TRBV19|TRBJ1-4|.|.|16
CASSIVGPSTNEKLFF
TGTGCCAGTAGTATAGTGGGGCCATCAACTAATGAAAAACTGTTTTTT
>TRBV5-1|TRBJ2-7|.|TRBD2|15
CASSLVGGFSYEQYF
TGCGCCAGCAGCTTGGTGGGGGGGTTTAGCTACGAGCAGTACTTC
>TRBV4-2|TRBJ1-3|.|.|16
CASSQEWRSSGNTIYF
TGTGCCAGCAGCCAGGAGTGGAGGAGCTCTGGAAACACCATATATTTT
>TRBV12-3/TRBV12-4|TRBJ2-7|.|TRBD2|13
CASTLGGGSEQYF
TGTGCCAGCACCCTCGGGGGGGGGAGCGAGCAGTACTTC
>TRBV27|TRBJ2-7|.|.|16
CASSLLGQGWAYEQYF
TGTGCCAGCAGTTTATTGGGGCAGGGTTGGGCATACGAGCAGTACTTC
>TRBV6-5|TRBJ2-7|.|.|14
CASSFTGKTYEQYF
TGTGCCAGCAGTTTTACGGGAAAAACCTACGAGCAGTACTTC
>TRBV11-2|TRBJ2-2|.|TRBD1|16
CASRKPGQGDTGELFF
TGTGCCAGCAGAAAGCCGGGACAGGGGGACACCGGGGAGCTGTTTTTT
>TRBV13|TRBJ1-5|.|TRBD1|15
CASSRRDSSNQPQHF
TGTGCCAGCAGCCGTCGGGACAGTTCGAATCAGCCCCAGCATTTT
>TRBV11-2|TRBJ1-4|.|TRBD1|17
CASSSRGGGEANEKLFF
TGTGCCAGCAGCTCCCGAGGAGGGGGCGAAGCTAATGAAAAACTGTTTTTT
>TRBV9|TRBJ2-3|.|TRBD2|14
CASSPGSGMDTQYF
TGTGCCAGCAGCCCCGGGAGCGGGATGGATACGCAGTATTTT
>TRBV28|TRBJ2-7|once|.|16
CASSPRGDRLTYEQYF
TGTGCCAGCAGTCCCCGGGGTGACAGGCTCACCTACGAGCAGTACTTC